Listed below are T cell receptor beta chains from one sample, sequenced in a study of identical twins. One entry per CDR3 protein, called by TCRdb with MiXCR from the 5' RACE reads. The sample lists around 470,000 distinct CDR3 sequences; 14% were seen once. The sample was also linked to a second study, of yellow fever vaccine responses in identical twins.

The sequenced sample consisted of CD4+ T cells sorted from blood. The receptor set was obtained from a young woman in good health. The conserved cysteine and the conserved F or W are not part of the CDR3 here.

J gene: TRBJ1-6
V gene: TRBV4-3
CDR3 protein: ASSQVDRNSPLH

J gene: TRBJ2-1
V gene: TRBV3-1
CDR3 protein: ASSTRDRSYNEQF

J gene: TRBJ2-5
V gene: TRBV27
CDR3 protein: ASSLGTDGETQY

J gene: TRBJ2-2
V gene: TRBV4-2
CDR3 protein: ASSHPDRGTGELF

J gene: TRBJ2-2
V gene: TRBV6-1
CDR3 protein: ASRTTGGLAGELF

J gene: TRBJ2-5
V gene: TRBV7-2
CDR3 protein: ASSSQPRGTQY

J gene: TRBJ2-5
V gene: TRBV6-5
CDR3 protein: ASSYQWTGLETQY

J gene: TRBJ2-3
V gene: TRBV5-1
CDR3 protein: ASSPPSPADTQY

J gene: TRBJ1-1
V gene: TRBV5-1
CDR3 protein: ASSQHAGGVPEAF

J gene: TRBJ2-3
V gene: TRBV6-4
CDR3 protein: ASSRDSASTDTQY

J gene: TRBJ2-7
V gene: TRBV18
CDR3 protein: ASSRSAGGQTLYEQY

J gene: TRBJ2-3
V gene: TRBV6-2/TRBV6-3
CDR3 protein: ASSYRTGKTDTQY

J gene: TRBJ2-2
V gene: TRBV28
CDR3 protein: ASSRQGGRGELF

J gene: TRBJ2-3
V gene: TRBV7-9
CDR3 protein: ASSLVTSGMTDTQY

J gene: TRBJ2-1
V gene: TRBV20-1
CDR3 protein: SARPGGPYNEQF

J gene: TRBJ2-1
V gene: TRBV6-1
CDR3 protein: ASSTDSLLAGARNEQF

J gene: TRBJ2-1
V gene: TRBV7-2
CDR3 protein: ASSPWGGNTYNEQF

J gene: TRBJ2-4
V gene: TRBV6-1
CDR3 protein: ASSNSRDQGRGIQY

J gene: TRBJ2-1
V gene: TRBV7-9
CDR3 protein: ASSSQTDTNEQF

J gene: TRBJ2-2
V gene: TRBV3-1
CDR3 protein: ASSPGTRPTGELF

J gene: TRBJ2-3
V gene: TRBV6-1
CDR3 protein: ASSAPNTDTQY

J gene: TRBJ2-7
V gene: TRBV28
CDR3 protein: ASSTLDRGIRGEQY

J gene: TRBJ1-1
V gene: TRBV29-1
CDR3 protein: SGHAGGQNTEAF

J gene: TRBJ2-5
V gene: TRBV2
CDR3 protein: ASSGTGVETQY

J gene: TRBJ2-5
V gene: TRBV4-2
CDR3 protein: ASSQGGGLEETQY

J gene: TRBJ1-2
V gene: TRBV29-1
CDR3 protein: SVEKGRGLYGYT

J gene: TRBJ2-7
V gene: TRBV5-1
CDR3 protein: ASSGTIPLEQY

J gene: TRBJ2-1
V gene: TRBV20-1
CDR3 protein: SARAFDRKSVYEQF

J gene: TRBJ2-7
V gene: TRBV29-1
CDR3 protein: SAGTGIYEQY

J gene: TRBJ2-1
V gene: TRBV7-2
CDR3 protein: ASTRTGYNEQF

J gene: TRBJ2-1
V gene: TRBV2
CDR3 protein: ASKRADSSYNEQF

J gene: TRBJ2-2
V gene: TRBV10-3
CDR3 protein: AISADKTSGSNTGELF

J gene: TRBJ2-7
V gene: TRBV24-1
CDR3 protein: ASVGGGYPYEQY

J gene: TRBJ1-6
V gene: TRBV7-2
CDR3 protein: ASSPSGQGGSPLH

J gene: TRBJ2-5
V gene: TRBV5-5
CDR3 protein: ASSITSGTAKETQY

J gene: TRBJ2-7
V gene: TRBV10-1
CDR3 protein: ASSEGGTGTYEQY

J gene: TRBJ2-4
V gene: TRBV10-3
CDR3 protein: AISERSGRVAKNIQY

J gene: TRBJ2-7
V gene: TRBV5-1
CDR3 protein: ASSFGLAGVKNEQY

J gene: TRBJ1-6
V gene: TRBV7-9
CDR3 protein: ASSLPGQEGPLH

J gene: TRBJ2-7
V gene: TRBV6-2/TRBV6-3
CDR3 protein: ASADFTTYEQY

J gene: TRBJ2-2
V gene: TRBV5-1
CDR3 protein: ASSFREADTGELF

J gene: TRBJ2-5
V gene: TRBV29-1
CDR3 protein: SVDRDSVQETQY

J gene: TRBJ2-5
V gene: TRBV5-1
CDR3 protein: ASGRSSGGVSETQY

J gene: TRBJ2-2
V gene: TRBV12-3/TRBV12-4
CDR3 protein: ASSPGLLNTGELF

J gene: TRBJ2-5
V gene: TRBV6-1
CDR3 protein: ASSGRETGTSATQETQY

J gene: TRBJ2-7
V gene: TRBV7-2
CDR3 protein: ASRYNYEQY

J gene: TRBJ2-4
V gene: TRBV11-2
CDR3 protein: ASSPGGTSGEVAKNIQY

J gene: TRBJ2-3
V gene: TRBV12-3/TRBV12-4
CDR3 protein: ASMQGGTDTQY

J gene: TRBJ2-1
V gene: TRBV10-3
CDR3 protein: AISNGEKNEQF

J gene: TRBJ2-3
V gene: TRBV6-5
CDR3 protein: ASSYSISESTDTQY

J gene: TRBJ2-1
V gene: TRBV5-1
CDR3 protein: ASSLTRTGVNEQF

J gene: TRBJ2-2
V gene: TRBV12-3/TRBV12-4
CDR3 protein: ASRKQENTGELF

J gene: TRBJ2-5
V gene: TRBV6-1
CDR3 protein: ASSEVGGGPETQY

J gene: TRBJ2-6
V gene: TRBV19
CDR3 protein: ASSIRQGSSGANVLT